The clone carrying this T cell receptor beta chain has a handful of counts. As yet, its antigen is unknown. TCRdb recomputed calls from the 5' RACE reads with MiXCR, one row per CDR3 protein. The profile shows 550,000 to 700,000 distinct CDR3 sequences, 21% of them singletons. The CDR3 extends over 14 amino acids. V was pared by 3 bases and J by 3 bases, with 12 bases between. This sample is part of a study of identical twins. Broader study findings: Insertions were reduced in abundant cord blood beta clonotypes but not in memory repertoires.

The same data also contributed to another study, on T cells expressing NK-cell markers. That work states: Cells sorted as CD3+CD56+NKG2C+, CD3+CD56+NKG2C- and CD3+CD56-NKG2C+ T cells supplied the TCR beta repertoires. Of the CD8+ T cell pool in over 5 donors, roughly 1.0-8% was accounted for by dominant NKG2C+ clonotypes. Several of the donors also had these clonotypes leading their CD3+CD56-NKG2C+ fraction.

J is TRBJ2-7 and V is TRBV12-3 or TRBV12-4; no definite D call. The source is a woman younger than 30 in good health. The sequencing input was PBMCs. CDR3 residues: CASSFSNNHYEQYF. The CDR3 bases are TGTGCCAGCAGTTTTAGTAACAACCACTACGAGCAGTACTTC.